Presented here are 14 T cell receptor beta chains from one specimen sequenced in a study of response to subunit inactivated influenza vaccine. TCRdb re-called the RT-PCR reads through MiXCR, storing one row per CDR3 protein. Of more than 550,000 distinct CDR3 sequences listed, roughly 12% are singletons. The sample was PBMCs from blood, taken on the day of vaccination. The receptors come from a man aged 45-65 years who received an inactivated influenza vaccine.

This clonotype was seen a few times. The chain joins TRBV18 to TRBJ1-5, with TRBD1 identical over 9 bases. The CDR3 has 15 amino acids. The germline gives CDR1 KGHSH, CDR2 LQKENI. J was trimmed by 5 bases and V by 0 bases; bases with no gene match: 2. The CDR3 spells CASSPPDRGHQPQHF. The CDR3, as DNA: TGTGCCAGCTCACCACCGGACAGGGGACATCAGCCCCAGCATTTT.

This clonotype was seen at least ten times. The chain combines TRBV12-3 or TRBV12-4 with TRBJ2-1; TRBD1 matches 10 bases. This CDR3 contains 15 residues. The V segment lost 7 bases and the J segment 3 bases; nucleotides outside the gene matches: 6. The CDR3 DNA reads TGTGCCAGCAAAGAGGACAGGGGGAACTACAATGAGCAGTTCTTC. Encoded protein: CASKEDRGNYNEQFF.

This clonotype showed up just a few times. V and J are TRBV11-2 and TRBJ2-1, with 9 bases matching TRBD1. Germline trimming cut 3 bases from V and 9 bases from J; bases unmatched to any gene: 15. The CDR3 is 17 residues long. Germline V gene sequence: CDR1 SGHAT, CDR2 FQNNGV. CDR3 sequence (DNA): TGTGCCAGCAGCTTGACAGTGGGGACAGGGAAAAGAGGTGAGCAGTTCTTC. The encoded protein is CASSLTVGTGKRGEQFF.

This clonotype was observed many times. The V and J genes are TRBV12-3 or TRBV12-4 and TRBJ2-2, with D perhaps TRBD2 (6 bases). The CDR3 is 16 residues long. V lost 1 base to trimming and J lost 2 bases, with 11 bases between them. The DNA of the CDR3 is TGTGCCAGCAGTTTAGGCGGGGCCGGAAACACCGGGGAGCTGTTTTTT. Amino acids: CASSLGGAGNTGELFF.

Many counts were recorded for this clonotype. The rearrangement uses TRBV7-9 and TRBJ2-1; TRBD2 agrees at 8 bases. Unmatched junction bases numbered 8, after V lost 1 base and J lost 6 bases. CDR1 and CDR2 from the germline V gene are SEHNR and FQNEAQ (reference sequence). This CDR3 is built from 16 residues. The CDR3 sequence: CASSLGRGGFVNEQFF. The CDR3 bases are TGTGCCAGCAGCTTAGGTCGGGGGGGATTCGTCAATGAGCAGTTCTTC. The full variable domain, in which reference TRBV7-9 and TRBJ2-1 provide the parts outside the CDR3, is DTGVSQNPRHKITKRGQNVTFRCDPISEHNRLYWYRQTLGQGPEFLTYFQNEAQLEKSRLLSDRFSAERPKGSFSTLEIQRTEQGDSAMYLCASSLGRGGFVNEQFFGPGTRLTVL.

This clonotype has ten or more counts. This chain uses TRBV5-1 with TRBJ2-7; D perhaps matches TRBD1 (6 bases). The CDR3 is 12 residues long. V lost 0 bases and J lost 5, with 6 bases in between. CDR1 is SGHRS, CDR2 YFSETQ, per germline. This chain's CDR3 is CASSLEGDEQYF. CDR3 coding DNA: TGCGCCAGCAGCTTGGAGGGGGACGAGCAGTACTTC. Based on the CDR3 plus reference TRBV5-1 and TRBJ2-7, the full variable domain is KAGVTQTPRYLIKTRGQQVTLSCSPISGHRSVSWYQQTPGQGLQFLFEYFSETQRNKGNFPGRFSGRQFSNSRSEMNVSTLELGDSALYLCASSLEGDEQYFGPGTRLTVT.

This clonotype came up a few times. V usage is TRBV29-1 and J usage is TRBJ2-7; TRBD2 matches 9 bases. CDR1 SQVTM and CDR2 ANQGSEA come from the germline V gene. The CDR3 sequence is 13 residues long. Germline trimming cut 6 bases from V and 4 bases from J; bases unmatched to any gene: 7. The CDR3 loop reads CSVTGLAGYEQYF. The CDR3 bases are TGCAGCGTGACTGGGCTAGCGGGATACGAGCAGTACTTC.

Only a few counts were recorded for this clonotype. The chain carries TRBV30 and TRBJ1-6; 10 bases line up with TRBD1. The CDR3 loop spans 14 amino acids. Germline V lookup: CDR1 GTSNPN, CDR2 SVGIG (reference sequence). V gave up 4 bases and J gave up 7 bases; unmatched junction bases: 4. The CDR3 coding sequence is TGTGCCTGGACTAGGGGACAGGGGAATTCACCCCTCCACTTT. Its protein product is CAWTRGQGNSPLHF.

This clonotype has only a few counts. The DNA for the CDR3 is TGCAGCGTTGAACTGAGGCAGGGGATGGACACCGGGGAGCTGTTTTTT. It translates to CSVELRQGMDTGELFF. The chain employs TRBV29-1 and TRBJ2-2, with D possibly TRBD1 on 6 matching bases. This CDR3 contains 16 residues. Germline V gives CDR1 SQVTM, CDR2 ANQGSEA. Between the trimmed V and J ends, which lost 2 bases and 3 bases, there was a span of 16 bases.

This clonotype was picked up one time. A junction end diverges from the germline sequence, so it may reflect a read error. The chain has TRBV20-1 and TRBJ2-7, with unresolved D. Germline V gene lookup returns CDR1 DFQATT and CDR2 SNEGSKA (reference sequence). This CDR3 has 14 amino acids. The CDR3 coding sequence is TGCAGTGCTAGGTTCAGTGGGGTCCCCTACGAGCAGCACTTC. Its protein product is CSARFSGVPYEQHF.

This clonotype has at least ten counts. V gene TRBV6-2 or TRBV6-3 combines with J gene TRBJ2-2, with 7 bases identical to TRBD2. V dropped 2 bases and J dropped 1; count of bases not matched to a gene: 4. Germline V lookup: CDR1 MNHEY, CDR2 SVGEGT. The CDR3 is 16 amino acids. CDR3 sequence: CASSYRSSGNTGELFF. CDR3 sequence (DNA): TGTGCCAGCAGTTACCGCTCTAGCGGGAACACCGGGGAGCTGTTTTTT.

The chain recombines TRBV3-1 with TRBJ2-2; D is unresolved. CDR1 is LGHDT and CDR2 is YNNKEL in the germline V gene (reference sequence). This CDR3 is built from 14 residues. Deletions cut 0 bases from V and 7 bases from J, with 9 bases between. This CDR3 is CASSQDGGYGELFF. DNA for the CDR3: TGTGCCAGCAGCCAAGATGGCGGATACGGGGAGCTGTTTTTT. The variable domain in full, completed from reference TRBV3-1 and TRBJ2-2, reads DTAVSQTPKYLVTQMGNDKSIKCEQNLGHDTMYWYKQDSKKFLKIMFSYNNKELIINETVPNRFSPKSPDKAHLNLHINSLELGDSAVYFCASSQDGGYGELFFGEGSRLTVL.

This clonotype was recorded a few times. The chain couples TRBV7-2 to TRBJ1-5, with D unresolved. From germline, CDR1 is SGHTA and CDR2 FQGNSA. V lost 2 bases to trimming and J lost 6 bases, with 14 bases between them. The CDR3 length is 15 residues. CDR3 nucleotides: TGTGCCAGCAGCTTATTTCCGAGGTTGGCTCAGCCCCAGCATTTT. As protein: CASSLFPRLAQPQHF.

V and J are TRBV5-6 and TRBJ2-2; D is unclear. The CDR3 loop spans 19 amino acids. V lost 1 base and J 1 base, leaving 20 bases between the germline ends. In germline, CDR1 is SGHDT, CDR2 YYEEEE. This chain's CDR3 is CASSLLIGYGAGNTGELFF. CDR3 nucleotides: TGTGCCAGCAGCTTGCTAATCGGCTACGGTGCAGGGAACACCGGGGAGCTGTTTTTT.